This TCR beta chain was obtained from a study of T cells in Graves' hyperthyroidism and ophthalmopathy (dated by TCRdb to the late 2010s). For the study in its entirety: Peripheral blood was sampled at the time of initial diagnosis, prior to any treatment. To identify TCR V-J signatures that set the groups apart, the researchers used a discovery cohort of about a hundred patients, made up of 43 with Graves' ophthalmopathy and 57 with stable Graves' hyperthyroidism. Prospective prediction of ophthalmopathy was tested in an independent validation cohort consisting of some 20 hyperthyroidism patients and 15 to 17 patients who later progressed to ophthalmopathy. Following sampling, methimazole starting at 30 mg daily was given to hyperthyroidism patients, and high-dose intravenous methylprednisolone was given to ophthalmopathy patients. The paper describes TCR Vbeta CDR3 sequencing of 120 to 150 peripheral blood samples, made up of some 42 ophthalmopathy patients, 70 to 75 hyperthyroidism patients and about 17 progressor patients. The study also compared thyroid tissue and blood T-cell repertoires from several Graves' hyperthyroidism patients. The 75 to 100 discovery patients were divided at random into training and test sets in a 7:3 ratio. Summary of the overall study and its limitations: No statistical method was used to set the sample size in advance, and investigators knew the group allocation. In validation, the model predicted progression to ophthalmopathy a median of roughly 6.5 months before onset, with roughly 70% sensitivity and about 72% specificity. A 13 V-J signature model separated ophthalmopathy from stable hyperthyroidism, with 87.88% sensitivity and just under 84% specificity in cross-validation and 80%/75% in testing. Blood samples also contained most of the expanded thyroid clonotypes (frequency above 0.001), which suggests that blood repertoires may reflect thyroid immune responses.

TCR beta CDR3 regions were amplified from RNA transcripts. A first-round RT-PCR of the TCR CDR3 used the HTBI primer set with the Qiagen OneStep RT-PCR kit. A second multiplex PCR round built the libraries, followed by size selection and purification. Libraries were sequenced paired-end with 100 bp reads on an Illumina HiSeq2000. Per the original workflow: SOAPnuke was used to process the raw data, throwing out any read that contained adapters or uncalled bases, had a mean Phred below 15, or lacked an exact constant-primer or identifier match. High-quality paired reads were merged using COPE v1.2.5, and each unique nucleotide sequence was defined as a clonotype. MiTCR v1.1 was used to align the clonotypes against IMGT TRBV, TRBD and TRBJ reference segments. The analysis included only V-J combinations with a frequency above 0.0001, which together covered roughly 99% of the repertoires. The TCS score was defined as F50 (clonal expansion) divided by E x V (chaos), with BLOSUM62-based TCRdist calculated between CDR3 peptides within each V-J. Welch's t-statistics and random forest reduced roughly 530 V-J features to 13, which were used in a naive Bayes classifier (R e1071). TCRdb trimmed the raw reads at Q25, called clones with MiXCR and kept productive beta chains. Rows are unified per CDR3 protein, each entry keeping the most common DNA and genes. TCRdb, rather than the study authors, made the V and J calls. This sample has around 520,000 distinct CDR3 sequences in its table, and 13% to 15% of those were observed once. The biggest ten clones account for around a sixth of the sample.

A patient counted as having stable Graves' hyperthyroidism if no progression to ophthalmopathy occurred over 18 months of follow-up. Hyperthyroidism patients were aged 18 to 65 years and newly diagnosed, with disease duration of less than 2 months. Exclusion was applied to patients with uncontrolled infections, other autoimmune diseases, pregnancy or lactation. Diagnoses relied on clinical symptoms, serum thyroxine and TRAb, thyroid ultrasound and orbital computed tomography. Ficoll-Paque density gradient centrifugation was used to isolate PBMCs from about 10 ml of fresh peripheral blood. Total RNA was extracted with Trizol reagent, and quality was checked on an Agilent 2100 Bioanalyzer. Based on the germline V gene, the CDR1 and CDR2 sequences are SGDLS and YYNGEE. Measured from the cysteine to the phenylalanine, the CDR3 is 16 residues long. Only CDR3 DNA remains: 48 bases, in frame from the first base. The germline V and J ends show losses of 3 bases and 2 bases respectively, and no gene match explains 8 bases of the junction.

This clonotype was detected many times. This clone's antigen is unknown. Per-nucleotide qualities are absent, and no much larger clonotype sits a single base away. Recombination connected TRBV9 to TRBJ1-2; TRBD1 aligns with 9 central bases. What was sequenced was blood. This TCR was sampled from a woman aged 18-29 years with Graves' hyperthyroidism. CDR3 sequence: CASSGGAGQGNYGYTF. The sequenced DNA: TGTGCCAGCAGCGGGGGTGCGGGACAGGGCAACTATGGCTACACCTTC.